The 32 T cell receptor beta chains presented below share a single source sample, sequenced in a study of OX40 agonist ivuxolimab in advanced cancers. Receptor libraries were prepared by the immunoSEQ multiplex PCR assay. TCRdb re-hosts the immuneACCESS table, in-frame sequences only. Its copies lack some clones; in the studies checked, an unresolved V gene accounts for under half of them, and the cause for the rest is not known. Present in this sample are 70,000 to 90,000 clones, roughly 91% of which were seen just once. 10% to 15% of the sample is held by the ten biggest clonotypes. Sequences were derived from CD4+ or CD8+ T cells sorted from blood, sampled in a trial of the OX40 agonist ivuxolimab. The receptor source for this set is an adult with an advanced solid tumor such as melanoma, head and neck, liver or kidney cancer.

This clone appeared a few times. The chain combines TRBV18 with TRBJ1-2, with 8 positions matching TRBD1. V lost 3 bases and J lost 8; bases outside the gene matches: 5. Germline V lookup: CDR1 KGHSH, CDR2 LQKENI. There are 13 residues in the CDR3. CDR3 residues: CASSPTGEGGYTF. The CDR3 DNA reads as TGTGCCAGCTCACCGACAGGGGAAGGCGGCTACACCTTC.

The chain combines TRBV6-5 with TRBJ2-7; D gene unclear. Trimming took 5 bases from V and 3 from J, leaving 17 bases between them. The CDR3 runs to 15 residues. CDR1 and CDR2 (germline): MNHEY, SVGAGI. The chain's CDR3 is CASSAHWAGIYEQYF. CDR3 nucleotide sequence: TGTGCCAGCAGTGCTCATTGGGCAGGCATCTACGAGCAGTACTTC.

V gene TRBV6-1 combines with J gene TRBJ1-5, with D maybe TRBD1 (6 bases). Germline CDR1 MNHNS, CDR2 SASEGT. The V end lost 2 bases, the J end lost 6 bases, and 14 bases lay between the germline ends. The CDR3 is 15 residues long. Written as DNA, the CDR3 is TGTGCCAGCAGTGAACGGTCAGGGGAAGTTCAGCCCCAGCATTTT. Translated, it gives CASSERSGEVQPQHF.

The J gene is TRBJ1-2, the V gene TRBV19, with D unresolved. Germline CDR1 and CDR2: LNHDA and SQIVND (reference sequence). V lost 3 bases, J lost 0 bases, and 8 bases lay in between. The CDR3 is 14 amino acids. The CDR3 loop reads CASSMTNTNYGYTF. CDR3 nucleotides: TGTGCCAGTAGTATGACAAATACTAACTATGGCTACACCTTC.

CDR3 in DNA: TGTGCCAGCAGCGTAGGTGGCAGCCAAGAGACCCAGTACTTC. Residues: CASSVGGSQETQYF. The rearrangement uses TRBV9 and TRBJ2-5; D gene unclear. CDR1 is SGDLS and CDR2 is YYNGEE in the germline V gene. The CDR3 is made up of 14 amino acids. V lost 0 bases and J lost 1, with 7 bases in between. The variable domain in full, completed from reference TRBV9 and TRBJ2-5, reads DSGVTQTPKHLITATGQRVTLRCSPRSGDLSVYWYQQSLDQGLQFLIQYYNGEERAKGNILERFSAQQFPDLHSELNLSSLELGDSALYFCASSVGGSQETQYFGPGTRLLVL.

The CDR3 coding sequence is TGTGCCTGGAGCAGGACAGGGCCGGAGGGCTACACCTTC. This gives the protein CAWSRTGPEGYTF. The chain couples TRBV30 to TRBJ1-2; 8 nucleotides align to TRBD1. The CDR3 is made up of 13 amino acids. The germline CDR1 and CDR2 sequences are GTSNPN and SVGIG (reference sequence). J was trimmed by 8 bases and V by 3 bases; bases with no gene match: 8.

This clone has only a few counts. The V and J genes are TRBV10-3 and TRBJ2-1; D is unresolved. The CDR3 extends over 11 amino acids. Trimming took 5 bases from V and 10 from J, leaving 9 bases between them. CDR1 and CDR2 (germline): ENHRY, SYGVKD. This chain's CDR3 is CAISNVEEQFF. The CDR3 DNA reads TGTGCCATCAGTAACGTAGAGGAGCAGTTCTTC.

This clone is a singleton in its sample. V is TRBV15 and J is TRBJ2-3, with D possibly being TRBD1 (5 bases). This CDR3 comprises 17 residues. Germline V gene data show CDR1 as LNHNV and CDR2 as YYDKDF (reference sequence). The germline V and J ends were trimmed by 3 bases and 5 bases, with 21 bases remaining between them. The CDR3 nucleotides read TGTGCCACCAGCAGGAGCCTGGGGCCCCGGCGTAGAGATACGCAGTATTTT. Residues: CATSRSLGPRRRDTQYF.

The chain combines TRBV2 with TRBJ2-5; D is perhaps TRBD1 (6 bases). Between the trimmed V and J ends, which lost 5 bases and 2 bases, there was a span of 15 bases. The CDR3 runs to 15 residues. Per the germline V gene, CDR1 is SNHLY and CDR2 is FYNNEI. CDR3 sequence reads: CASSSTRTAQETQYF. The CDR3 DNA is TGTGCCAGCAGTTCTACCCGGACAGCGCAAGAGACCCAGTACTTC.

This chain uses TRBV13 with TRBJ2-1; D is ambiguous. Germline CDR1 is PRHDT and CDR2 is FYEKMQ (reference sequence). The CDR3 extends over 15 amino acids. The V gene lost 3 bases and the J gene lost 5 bases, with 14 bases spanning the gap. CDR3 region: CASSFQAATHNEQFF. CDR3 bases: TGTGCCAGCAGCTTCCAGGCGGCCACGCACAATGAGCAGTTCTTC.

The CDR3 is CASSYRPTGYQETQYF. The DNA of the CDR3 is TGTGCCAGCAGCTACCGACCCACCGGGTACCAAGAGACCCAGTACTTC. This chain joins TRBV11-2 and TRBJ2-5; D gene unclear. V was clipped by 4 bases and J by 0 bases, with 15 bases between them. The CDR3 covers 16 residues. Germline-derived CDR1 and CDR2 are SGHAT and FQNNGV.

The chain uses TRBV27 and TRBJ1-6; 7 bases are shared with TRBD1. Germline-derived CDR1 and CDR2 are MNHEY and SMNVEV (reference sequence). The trim removed 5 bases at V and 7 bases at J, leaving 5 bases unmatched. This CDR3 is 14 amino acids long. The CDR3 DNA is TGTGCCAGCAGTCCACAGGGGCGGAATTCACCCCTCCACTTT. Amino acids: CASSPQGRNSPLHF.

This clone came up a few times. The chain links TRBV18 to TRBJ1-6; TRBD1 might be the D (6 bases). Germline V gene lookup returns CDR1 KGHSH and CDR2 LQKENI. V was cut by 8 bases and J by 10 bases, with 21 bases left in between. This CDR3 is 15 amino acids long. The CDR3 coding sequence is TGTGCCAGCGCCTCCCGGACAGAGAAGGCCTCACCCCTCCACTTT. Protein: CASASRTEKASPLHF.

J is TRBJ2-5 and V is TRBV7-6; no firm D call. The J call is doubtful: the DNA matches TRBJ2-7 better. The CDR3 contains 12 residues. Germline loops: CDR1 SGHVS, CDR2 FNYEAQ. This CDR3 reads CASSPHSYEQYF. CDR3 nucleotides: TGTGCCAGCAGCCCGCACTCCTACGAGCAGTACTTC.

This clone was observed a single time. The gene calls are TRBV5-6 and TRBJ2-3; D gene unclear. The germline V and J ends were trimmed by 4 bases and 0 bases, with 9 bases remaining between them. The length of the CDR3 is 14 residues. CDR1 is SGHDT and CDR2 is YYEEEE in the germline V gene. CDR3 DNA: TGTGCCAGCAGCCCAGTTACTAGCACAGATACGCAGTATTTT. The encoded protein is CASSPVTSTDTQYF.

This clone occurred once. The J gene is TRBJ2-1, the V gene TRBV6-5, with TRBD2 identical over 15 bases. The CDR3 extends over 14 amino acids. Germline V gives CDR1 MNHEY, CDR2 SVGAGI. Losses at the gene ends were 4 bases for V and 15 bases for J; bases not matched to a gene: 7. The CDR3 bases are TGTGCCAGCAGTTTGGGGACTAGCGGGGGGATGTGGTTCTTC. Residues: CASSLGTSGGMWFF.

This rearrangement joins TRBV11-2 to TRBJ2-7; no reliable D call. The CDR3 covers 13 residues. The germline V gene encodes CDR1 SGHAT and CDR2 FQNNGV. V lost 2 bases and J lost 2, with 7 bases in between. CDR3 DNA: TGTGCCAGCAGCTTACCCAGTGCCTACGAGCAGTACTTC. Protein product: CASSLPSAYEQYF.

On this clone itself: One end of the junction fails to match germline, which may point to a read error. The rearrangement uses TRBV9 and TRBJ2-3; 7 bases agree with TRBD2. Germline CDR1 SGDLS, CDR2 YYNGEE. The CDR3 contains 17 residues. Here the CDR3 reads CVSSPSGLAASTDTQYF. Here the CDR3 DNA reads TGTGTCAGCAGCCCAAGCGGTCTAGCGGCTAGCACAGATACGCAGTATTTT.

This clone appeared a few times. This chain links TRBV5-3 with TRBJ1-5, with 9 bases fitting TRBD1. TRBV5-3 is an ORF, with its function uncertain. The CDR3 spans 14 residues. The trim removed 8 bases at V and 5 bases at J, leaving 8 bases unmatched. For the CDR3, the DNA is TGTGCCAGCAGCCTGGGACAGGGTGATCAGCCCCAGCATTTT. Amino acids: CASSLGQGDQPQHF.

This clone has just one count. The V gene is TRBV2, the J gene TRBJ2-7; D is perhaps TRBD1 (6 bases). Germline lookup yields CDR1 SNHLY and CDR2 FYNNEI. V was trimmed by 5 bases and J by 3 bases, leaving 14 bases between them. The CDR3 runs to 14 residues. The CDR3 DNA sequence: TGTGCCAGCAGTCTCCAGGGGACCTTCTACGAGCAGTACTTC. It codes for CASSLQGTFYEQYF.

Here the CDR3 DNA reads TGTGCCAGCAGCGTCCTCGGGACGGAGCAAGAGACCCAGTACTTC. Protein product: CASSVLGTEQETQYF. J is TRBJ2-5 and V is TRBV9; D may correspond to TRBD1 or TRBD2 (5 bases each). Germline V lookup: CDR1 SGDLS, CDR2 YYNGEE. V was shortened by 2 bases and J by 2 bases, with 13 bases between the two germline ends. The CDR3 length is 15 residues.

The chain joins TRBV28 to TRBJ2-1; TRBD2 matches at 10 bases. The CDR3 spans 16 residues. J was trimmed by 6 bases and V by 7 bases; bases with no gene match: 12. The V gene's germline CDR1 is MDHEN and CDR2 SYDVKM. The CDR3 reads CASIALSGRDSNEQFF. The DNA of the CDR3 is TGTGCCAGCATCGCCTTAAGCGGGAGGGATTCCAATGAGCAGTTCTTC.

The gene calls are TRBV7-2 and TRBJ2-1; 8 nucleotides agree with TRBD2. There are 16 residues in the CDR3. CDR1 and CDR2 from the germline V gene are SGHTA and FQGNSA. V was clipped by 5 bases and J by 7 bases; unmatched bases: 13. For the CDR3, the DNA is TGTGCCAGCAGCATAGAATCCGGAGGCGGGAGGAATGAGCAGTTCTTC. Its translation is CASSIESGGGRNEQFF.

The chain links TRBV29-1 to TRBJ2-1, with 9 bases identical to TRBD1. J gave up 2 bases and V 6 bases, and 5 bases lay outside the gene matches. The CDR3 consists of 14 residues. Germline V gene sequence: CDR1 SQVTM, CDR2 ANQGSEA. This CDR3 is CSVPTGGAYNEQFF. Here the CDR3 DNA reads TGCAGCGTCCCTACAGGGGGCGCCTACAATGAGCAGTTCTTC.

The chain has TRBV10-3 and TRBJ2-1; TRBD1 agrees at 9 bases. This CDR3 spans 14 amino acids. After removal of 6 bases from V and 5 bases from J, the junction contained 5 bases not matched to a gene. CDR1 ENHRY and CDR2 SYGVKD come from the germline V gene. Here the CDR3 reads CAIRTGTGNNEQFF. In DNA, the CDR3 is TGTGCCATCAGGACCGGGACAGGGAACAATGAGCAGTTCTTC.

The chain recombines TRBV14 with TRBJ1-2; 7 positions agree with TRBD1. This CDR3 has 15 amino acids. V gave up 0 bases and J gave up 2 bases; unmatched junction bases: 3. In germline, CDR1 is SGHDN, CDR2 FVKESK. CDR3 DNA: TGTGCCAGCAGCCAAGAGGCGGGACAGAACTATGGCTACACCTTC. Translated: CASSQEAGQNYGYTF. The whole variable domain, filled in from reference TRBV14 and TRBJ1-2, reads EAGVTQFPSHSVIEKGQTVTLRCDPISGHDNLYWYRRVMGKEIKFLLHFVKESKQDESGMPNNRFLAERTGGTYSTLKVQPAELEDSGVYFCASSQEAGQNYGYTFGSGTRLTVV.

The chain recombines TRBV21-1 with TRBJ2-1; the table calls TRBD2, which could not be checked here. TRBV21-1 is classified as a pseudogene. This CDR3 comprises 17 residues. CDR3 region: CASSKIITSGNYNEQFF. The DNA for the CDR3 is TGTGCCAGCAGCAAAATAATTACTAGCGGGAATTACAATGAGCAGTTCTTC.

The chain has TRBV18 and TRBJ2-7; 7 bases line up with TRBD1. The CDR3 sequence is 15 residues long. Germline trimming cut 5 bases from V and 0 bases from J; bases unmatched to any gene: 7. CDR1 and CDR2 from the germline V gene are KGHSH and LQKENI. The CDR3 spells CASSASGTDSYEQYF. The DNA for the CDR3 is TGTGCCAGCTCAGCATCCGGGACAGACTCCTACGAGCAGTACTTC.

V is TRBV28 and J is TRBJ1-4; 10 nucleotides line up with TRBD1. V lost 2 bases to trimming and J lost 5 bases; unmatched junction nucleotides: 2. This CDR3 region has 15 residues. Germline V gene sequence: CDR1 MDHEN, CDR2 SYDVKM. The CDR3 coding sequence is TGTGCCAGCAGTTTAGGGACAGGGGTGAATGAAAAACTGTTTTTT. Protein sequence: CASSLGTGVNEKLFF.

The chain links TRBV5-1 to TRBJ1-1; D call uncertain. Trimming pared 4 bases from V and 3 bases from J, leaving 13 bases between. Per germline, CDR1 SGHRS and CDR2 YFSETQ. The CDR3 is made up of 14 amino acids. As DNA, the CDR3 is TGCGCCAGCAGCGCCGGCCAAGGAGACACTGAAGCTTTCTTT. Translation gives CASSAGQGDTEAFF.

V gene TRBV7-3 combines with J gene TRBJ2-3, with D maybe TRBD2 (6 bases). The V gene's germline CDR1 is SGHTA and CDR2 FQGTGA. V was clipped by 1 base and J by 6 bases, with 14 bases between them. CDR3 length: 15 residues. The CDR3 region has the DNA TGTGCCAGCAGCTTAAGGGGCGGGGCGGAGGATACGCAGTATTTT. This translates into CASSLRGGAEDTQYF.

The chain uses TRBV5-1 and TRBJ1-2, with TRBD1 identical over 9 bases. Unmatched junction bases numbered 9, after V lost 3 bases and J lost 0 bases. CDR1 is SGHRS and CDR2 is YFSETQ in the germline V gene. The CDR3 spans 17 residues. CDR3 region: CASSWGQGGRANYGYTF. CDR3 DNA: TGCGCCAGCAGCTGGGGACAGGGTGGAAGAGCTAACTATGGCTACACCTTC. Variable domain in full (rest from reference TRBV5-1 and TRBJ1-2): KAGVTQTPRYLIKTRGQQVTLSCSPISGHRSVSWYQQTPGQGLQFLFEYFSETQRNKGNFPGRFSGRQFSNSRSEMNVSTLELGDSALYLCASSWGQGGRANYGYTFGSGTRLTVV.